The 15 T cell receptor beta chains listed next were all sequenced from one sample in a study of regulatory T cells in long-lasting Graves disease. Arm-PCR of CDR3 regions and iRepertoire HTBI primers were the basis on which TCR beta libraries were built. MiXCR, run by TCRdb on the multiplex PCR reads, gives a single entry per CDR3 protein. The sample holds 560,000 or so distinct CDR3 sequences, 15% to 20% seen once. The time point is: newly diagnosed GD, antithyroid drugs for less than 3 months. PBMC-extracted RNA yielded the TCR library. A further study also used this sample, focusing on T cells in Graves' hyperthyroidism and ophthalmopathy.

Here the sequenced sample was peripheral blood mononuclear cells (PBMCs), taken at new diagnosis, from a patient treated with antithyroid drugs. Receptors originate from a man in his late teens or twenties with Graves disease.

This clonotype was seen a few times. This chain uses TRBV19 with TRBJ2-7; 8 bases line up with TRBD2. Germline V CDR1 and CDR2: LNHDA, SQIVND (reference sequence). The length of the CDR3 is 17 residues. Germline trimming cut 3 bases from V and 1 base from J; bases unmatched to any gene: 11. CDR3 coding DNA: TGTGCCAGTAGTATTCCCCCGCGGGCGGGAGGATCCTACGAGCAGTACTTC. Protein sequence: CASSIPPRAGGSYEQYF.

This clonotype was detected only a few times. The rearrangement uses TRBV19 and TRBJ1-2; D is possibly TRBD1 (5 bases). Trimming removed 6 bases from V and 8 bases from J, with 16 bases in between. The CDR3 has 13 amino acids. Germline lookup yields CDR1 LNHDA and CDR2 SQIVND (reference sequence). CDR3 nucleotides: TGTGCCAGTAGCCTAGACAGCTGGAGGGGCTACACCTTC. It codes for CASSLDSWRGYTF.

This clonotype was seen many times. The chain combines TRBV5-1 with TRBJ2-7; 8 nucleotides match TRBD2. J gave up 1 base and V 0 bases, and 27 bases lay outside the gene matches. The CDR3 sequence is 23 residues long. Germline V CDR1 and CDR2: SGHRS, YFSETQ. The CDR3 here is CASSLERYVPAGDLSQGSYEQYF. DNA of the CDR3: TGCGCCAGCAGCTTGGAGAGATATGTTCCAGCGGGAGATCTCTCTCAAGGTTCCTACGAGCAGTACTTC.

J is TRBJ2-1 and V is TRBV29-1; 13 bases agree with TRBD2. V trimming: 5 bases; J trimming: 5 bases; junction bases outside the gene matches: 6. This CDR3 contains 15 residues. Germline V CDR1 and CDR2: SQVTM, ANQGSEA. CDR3 sequence reads: CSVKPGLAGNNEQFF. CDR3 DNA: TGCAGCGTTAAACCGGGACTAGCGGGAAACAATGAGCAGTTCTTC.

V usage is TRBV10-3 and J usage is TRBJ2-7; D is ambiguous. CDR3 size: 14 residues. With 6 bases removed from V and 2 bases from J, the gap between germline ends came to 14 bases. Germline values: CDR1 ENHRY, CDR2 SYGVKD. The CDR3 is CAISPTRSAYEQYF. CDR3 coding DNA: TGTGCCATCAGCCCCACAAGGTCGGCCTACGAGCAGTACTTC.

Points on this clonotype: One base away lies a much larger clone, so this may be a sequencing read error. The gene calls are TRBV20-1 and TRBJ2-1, with D perhaps TRBD1 (5 bases). The J call is in doubt because the DNA end fits TRBJ2-3 better. The CDR3 length is 15 residues. Germline assignment: CDR1 DFQATT and CDR2 SNEGSKA (reference sequence). In nucleotides, the CDR3 is TGCAGTGCCGCGAAGGGGCAACCCTCCCCAGATGCGCAGTATTTT. This codes for CSAAKGQPSPDAQYF.

This clonotype has a count of ten or more. The chain links TRBV7-9 to TRBJ2-1; 7 bases match TRBD2. Unmatched junction bases numbered 8, after V lost 5 bases and J lost 1 base. CDR3 length: 16 amino acids. Germline CDR1 SEHNR, CDR2 FQNEAQ (reference sequence). The CDR3 DNA reads TGTGCCAGCAGCCCGGTCGGCGGGAGTTCCTACAATGAGCAGTTCTTC. Translating it yields CASSPVGGSSYNEQFF.

The chain combines TRBV7-9 with TRBJ2-3; D is ambiguous. Germline lookup yields CDR1 SEHNR and CDR2 FQNEAQ (reference sequence). Deletions cut 6 bases from V and 0 bases from J, with 4 bases between. This CDR3 has 12 amino acids. The CDR3 reads CASRWSTDTQYF. The CDR3 nucleotides read TGTGCCAGCAGATGGAGCACAGATACGCAGTATTTT.

Notes on this clonotype: This may be a read error, as it is one base from a much larger clone. J is TRBJ2-7 and V is TRBV3-1, with D perhaps given as TRBD1 or TRBD2 (6 bases each). The CDR3 spans 17 residues. Per the germline V gene, CDR1 is LGHDT and CDR2 is YNNKEL (reference sequence). V shed 6 bases and J shed 2 bases, with 23 bases lying between them. CDR3: CASSINTGAAPTYEQYF. As DNA, the CDR3 is TGTGCCAGCAGTATCAACACGGGGGCAGCCCCTACCTACGAGCAGTACTTC.

The rearrangement links TRBV12-3 or TRBV12-4 to TRBJ2-3; unclear D gene. The V end lost 3 bases, the J end lost 14 bases, and 12 bases lay between the germline ends. The CDR3 runs to 11 residues. The CDR3 here is CASSFSPTRYF. CDR3 nucleotide sequence: TGTGCCAGCAGTTTTTCCCCTACTCGGTATTTT.

In its sample, this clonotype was seen many times. This rearrangement joins TRBV7-3 to TRBJ2-1; tentatively, D is TRBD2 (5 bases). Looked up from germline, CDR1 is SGHTA and CDR2 is FQGTGA. Deletions cut 3 bases from V and 10 bases from J, with 10 bases between. The CDR3 totals 12 residues. CDR3 sequence: CASSFAGGEQFF. Written as DNA, the CDR3 is TGTGCCAGCAGCTTTGCCGGAGGAGAGCAGTTCTTC.

A remark on this clonotype: A single base is all that separates this from a far larger clone, so a read error is likely. This chain joins TRBV11-1 and TRBJ2-7; possible D gene TRBD2, 6 bases. Deletions cut 4 bases from V and 7 bases from J, with 23 bases between. CDR1 and CDR2 from the germline V gene are SGHAT and FQDESV (reference sequence). The CDR3 contains 16 residues. In DNA form, the CDR3 reads TGTGCCAGCAGCTCGCTGACTAGACCCCCCTACAATGAGCAGTACTTC. The encoded protein is CASSSLTRPPYNEQYF.

This clonotype has a count of ten or more. The chain combines TRBV11-1 with TRBJ2-7, with 7 bases lining up with TRBD2. The CDR3 covers 15 residues. With 6 bases clipped from V and 6 bases from J, the junction kept 14 bases outside the gene matches. CDR1 is SGHAT, CDR2 FQDESV, per germline (reference sequence). Written as DNA, the CDR3 is TGTGCCAGCAGAGCCGACGGGAGGATCACCGGCGAGCAGTACTTC. As protein: CASRADGRITGEQYF.

This rearrangement joins TRBV29-1 to TRBJ2-7, with D perhaps TRBD2 (6 bases). Germline lookup yields CDR1 SQVTM and CDR2 ANQGSEA. V was pared by 4 bases and J by 2 bases, with 9 bases between. The CDR3 is 12 amino acids. This CDR3 is CSVVAEAYEQYF. In DNA form, the CDR3 reads TGCAGCGTTGTAGCGGAGGCCTACGAGCAGTACTTC.

This clonotype was counted many times. This chain uses TRBV6-1 with TRBJ2-3; the D is unclear. Germline-derived CDR1 and CDR2 are MNHNS and SASEGT. The V gene lost 5 bases and the J gene lost 0 bases, with 6 bases spanning the gap. The length of the CDR3 is 13 residues. Written as DNA, the CDR3 is TGTGCCAGCAGTCCCAAGAGCACAGATACGCAGTATTTT. This codes for CASSPKSTDTQYF.